This T cell receptor beta chain was identified in a study of cytomegalovirus exposure and HLA in healthy donors (dated by TCRdb to 2017 to 2019). In terms of the full investigation: In an earlier analysis of 587 of the donors, approximately 300 Gb of sequence data and 120 million or so unique TCR beta sequences from about 179 million T cells were reported. An early release covering just under 650 HLA-typed donors comprised about 320 gigabases of sequencing data and 85 million or so unique TCR sequences. Of the approximately 400 genotyped donors, 65% to 90% fell in the genetic ancestry cluster associated with self-reported Caucasian donors. The aim of the study was to test whether cataloging public T cell receptors could identify signatures of past pathogen exposure. The study profiled the T cell repertoires of hundreds of subjects by immunosequencing and related them to cytomegalovirus serostatus. In addition to the first cohort of 650 to 800 subjects, a separate validation cohort of over 90 different subjects was used. High-throughput TCR immunosequencing, statistical association of individual TCRs with disease status, and machine learning were combined to predict cytomegalovirus infection status. A later analysis re-examined previously published TCR beta repertoires from 600 to 700 donors and added high-resolution HLA genotyping to investigate patterns of TCR occurrence. Rather than drawing on any new phenotypic data, the later analysis identified candidate immune exposures from TCR beta sequences and the way those sequences occurred across donors. An earlier analysis of several hundred of the donors used high-throughput TCR beta sequencing to judge whether each TCR beta V gene segment behaved as functional or pseudogenic. Donor age, sex, ethnicity and CMV serostatus were compiled together with the repertoire data. In a later genetic analysis, genome-wide SNP genotypes for 398 of the 666 donors were used, and that subset was treated as a discovery cohort. Every discovery cohort repertoire had been produced on one sequencing platform. Class I and class II HLA loci were covered by the typing at four-digit resolution. Typing coverage varied by locus: roughly 629-640 donors for A, B, C, DRB1 and DQB1; more than 500 for DQA1; around 610 for DPA1; 400 to 480 for DPB1. Several DR-DQ haplotypes were treated as single units for association and clustering because of strong linkage in the cohort. Among 300 to 500 genotyped donors of the cohort, an average of about 240,000 unique TCR beta nucleotide sequences was sequenced per donor, of which roughly 18% were non-productive. General conclusions and limits of the study: Immune exposure information for the cohort was limited to CMV serostatus. Because HLA typing was unavailable for some donors at each locus, only the typed subset was used in association tests. In a later analysis, around 15,000 TCR beta sequences were associated with specific HLA alleles at a false discovery rate of 0.05. In a later genetic analysis, a missense DCLRE1C variant was associated with V-gene and J-gene trimming of TCR beta chains, and the association was replicated in an independent cohort. In an earlier analysis of more than 500 of the donors, most TCR beta V segments appeared in productive rearrangements about 87% or about 30% of the time, broadly matching IMGT annotations. Because counts were too low, 15 to 20 rarely observed V segments, including chromosome 9 orphons, were left out of the earlier analysis of approximately 580 of the donors. A cluster of highly shared sequence variants was judged likely to be a technical artifact of the sequencing pipeline. Three of the identified cytomegalovirus-associated TCR beta chains were confirmed in vitro to be specific for cytomegalovirus antigens. The presence/absence analyses assumed that sequencing depth was roughly uniform across donors, and that assumption may not be true. Strong co-occurrence of HLA alleles, especially DR and DQ, made assigning TCR associations to individual alleles difficult. According to the authors, the approach could potentially be generalized to other disease states and immunological phenotypes. Some IMGT-functional V segments, including TRBV6-2 and TRBV6-3, could not be distinguished by the 87-base-pair reads and were therefore excluded. Across donors, most TCR sequences were observed very rarely, whereas some public TCRs were present in many individuals. Cytomegalovirus status was reported to be diagnosed by the classifier with high specificity and sensitivity in both the original and validation cohorts. Several of the top co-occurrence clusters appeared to be linked to parvovirus B19, influenza, CMV and Epstein-Barr virus, according to a later analysis. Compared with equally common non-associated chains, HLA-associated TCR beta chains in a later analysis were more clonally expanded and had lower generation probabilities. The study listed 150 to 200 TCR beta chains as associated with cytomegalovirus. Correlated functional status among segregating V segments might be attributable to linkage disequilibrium, but an unknown experimental factor could not be ruled out. A further reported finding was that TCR beta sequences accurately predicted the HLA-A and HLA-B alleles for most subjects in the first cohort. In a later analysis, TCR association rates were found to vary across HLA loci, with the most associated TCRs seen for DRB1 alleles and the fewest for HLA-C alleles. In a later analysis, most CMV-associated TCR beta chains were found to appear HLA-restricted, with HLA associations seemingly driven largely by CMV exposure. Only TCR beta chains were sequenced in this cohort, and the absence of alpha or paired-chain data limited detectable features. According to a later genetic analysis, donors in an Asian-associated ancestry cluster had fewer N-insertions in productive TCRs than the roughly 700-donor mean.

The junction shows trimming of 7 bases on V and 2 bases on J, and the gene matches do not reach 10 bases of it. Per the germline V gene (reference sequence), LNHDA is the CDR1 and SQIVND is the CDR2. The CDR3 covers 15 residues, taking in both the cysteine and the phenylalanine. Of all the DNA, just the CDR3 is kept, 45 bases in frame from base 1. Library preparation employed the immunoSEQ multiplex PCR assay. A mixture of 60 forward primers for TCR Vbeta segments and 13 reverse primers for TCR Jbeta segments was used in the multiplex PCR. The CDR3 region of rearranged TCR beta genes was amplified from genomic DNA with a multiplex PCR assay. The amplified TCR beta libraries were sequenced on the Illumina HiSeq System as 87-base-pair reads. The original methods were these. A later analysis tallied 75 million to 95 million unique TCR beta chains across the roughly 610 repertoires, and 10 million to 11 million of those chains were shared by two or more donors. Raw reads were error-corrected and collapsed into unique sequences with a nearest-neighbor algorithm that merged closely related sequences to remove PCR and sequencing errors. CDR3 sequences were aligned to IMGT reference sequences to assign V, D and J gene segments. Each retained sequence needed at least a six-nucleotide match to both a V gene segment and a J gene segment. Rearrangements were classified as productive when the CDR3 lacked stop codons and remained in frame with V and J, and all other rearrangements were classified as non-productive. CDR3 was defined by IMGT convention, running from the second conserved V-encoded cysteine to the conserved J-encoded phenylalanine. The earlier analysis of about 610 of the donors excluded any sequence lacking an unambiguous match to a single V gene segment. An earlier analysis of fewer than 750 of the donors classified V segments as functional when productive rearrangements were above 56.7% and as segregating when the standard deviation between donors was above 5%. A statistical classification framework was built to diagnose cytomegalovirus status from the catalog of TCR beta chain sequences. In a later analysis, V and J genes were assigned by comparing TCR nucleotide sequences against IMGT/GENE-DB human TR gene sequences. The TCRdist pipeline was used in a later analysis to assign CDR3 sequences and most-parsimonious VDJ recombination scenarios. A later analysis defined each TCR beta chain by its CDR3 amino acid sequence plus V-gene family, and excluded reads lacking a unique V-gene family. To address suspected cross-contamination and a sequencing artifact, a later analysis removed roughly 580 highly shared, low-generation-probability nucleotide sequences. A later analysis calculated a clonal expansion index for each public chain from normalized within-repertoire ranks of inferred template counts. A later analysis computed generation probabilities with a VDJ recombination model fitted to out-of-frame rearrangements, and checked the results against IGoR. In a later analysis, hypergeometric tests were used to score TCR-TCR, TCR-HLA and TCR-CMV co-occurrence, with a repertoire-size bias correction applied to TCR pairs. To estimate false discovery rates, a later analysis permuted the HLA or CMV assignments 20 times. In a later analysis, co-occurring TCRs were grouped using DBSCAN, with TCRdist sequence similarity added in when clustering inside HLA-allele-positive subsets. Co-occurrence clustering excluded repertoires with fewer than 30,000 or more than 120,000 public chains, plus five with anomalous nucleotide sharing. In TCRdb, the immuneACCESS table is reduced to in-frame sequences with V and J assigned. These tables do not hold every clone; where another copy was compared, an unresolved V gene accounts for under half, and the others remain unexplained. V, J and clone size derive from that table, while D and trimming were established from the DNA sequence. This sample holds some 98,000 clones; roughly 10% were observed only once. In total, the top ten clones hold roughly 4.7% of the sample.

Details on this clone: Its antigen is not yet known. One base away there is no much larger clone; base qualities are not given.

The cohort comprised 550 to 700 healthy bone marrow donors. All cohort members were sampled while nominally healthy, although unrecorded immune exposures were likely present. The donor tested CMV seropositive, placing the donor among the approximately 290 seropositive members of the cohort. Every donor gave a peripheral blood sample, and the peripheral blood mononuclear cells from that sample were used for TCR beta sequencing. Genomic DNA extraction from the blood cell samples was performed with the Qiagen DNeasy Blood Extraction Kit. Sequencing used PBMCs. This sequence originates from a man between 50 and 59 years old in good health and CMV-seropositive. Rearrangement joined TRBV19 to TRBJ1-2; 7 bases in the middle match TRBD1. The encoded CDR3 is CASTPSDRPNYGYTF. The DNA is as follows: TGTGCCAGTACCCCATCGGACAGGCCAAACTATGGCTACACCTTC.